This TCR beta chain was found in a study of OX40 agonist ivuxolimab in advanced cancers. Study-wide background: Ivuxolimab is an agonistic anti-OX40 (CD134) antibody, and patients were treated with it. Cohort: around 83% men, mean age about 60, aged about 23 to 80.

Profiling relied on immunoSEQ multiplex PCR, and the TCRdb table lists in-frame clones only, not all of them. The sample yields under 40,000 clones, 75% to 85% seen once. Autoimmune disease history or systemic immunosuppression led to patients being barred. Germline V gives CDR1 MNHEY, CDR2 SVGAGI. The CDR3 covers 14 residues. The V end lost 6 bases, the J end lost 2 bases, and 14 bases lay between the germline ends. The source of this sequence is an adult with an advanced solid tumor such as melanoma, head and neck, liver or kidney cancer. This chain links TRBV6-5 with TRBJ2-7; D is ambiguous. The sample consisted of CD4+ or CD8+ T cells sorted from blood, taken in a trial of the OX40 agonist ivuxolimab. CDR3 sequence (DNA): TGTGCCAGCAGGACCACTGCTGGGACCTACGAGCAGTACTTC. This sequence encodes CASRTTAGTYEQYF.